Listed below are T cell receptor beta chains from one sample, sequenced in a study of T cells in Graves' hyperthyroidism and ophthalmopathy. From the multiplex PCR reads, TCRdb called clonotypes with MiXCR, one entry per CDR3 protein. The sample has under 450,000 distinct CDR3 sequences; approximately 14% are singletons. Sequences were obtained from blood. The source of these receptors is a woman aged 18-29 years with Graves' hyperthyroidism. Each CDR3 is given with its conserved first and last residue. Where a row states a size, it is once, few, many or the class of an expanded clone; other rows omit it.

CDR3aa: CASSVAAHAETEAFF
abundance: .
v_gene: TRBV9
j_gene: TRBJ1-1

CDR3aa: CASSAGGQSLYGYTF
abundance: many
v_gene: TRBV9
j_gene: TRBJ1-2

CDR3aa: CASSYQKGGQGLNQPQHF
abundance: many
v_gene: TRBV6-6
j_gene: TRBJ1-5

CDR3aa: CASSLDPGWDEQFF
abundance: .
v_gene: TRBV7-9
j_gene: TRBJ2-1

CDR3aa: CAISDNRGLLAGGVVYEQYF
abundance: many
v_gene: TRBV10-3
j_gene: TRBJ2-7

CDR3aa: CASTPFGLAGGRNEQFF
abundance: .
v_gene: TRBV5-6
j_gene: TRBJ2-1

CDR3aa: CASRSGLSEKLFF
abundance: many
v_gene: TRBV5-1
j_gene: TRBJ1-4

CDR3aa: CASKGWEREESYNEQFF
abundance: .
v_gene: TRBV19
j_gene: TRBJ2-1

CDR3aa: CASSGDGLTTGELFF
abundance: few
v_gene: TRBV6-1
j_gene: TRBJ2-2

CDR3aa: CASISDRYSYEQYF
abundance: many
v_gene: TRBV28
j_gene: TRBJ2-7

CDR3aa: CASRGDVNQPQHF
abundance: few
v_gene: TRBV2
j_gene: TRBJ1-5

CDR3aa: CASSGSGRPLHF
abundance: .
v_gene: TRBV25-1
j_gene: TRBJ1-6

CDR3aa: CATSPGGLSQETQYF
abundance: .
v_gene: TRBV28
j_gene: TRBJ2-5

CDR3aa: CASSYAGAVKTGELFF
abundance: few
v_gene: TRBV6-5
j_gene: TRBJ2-2

CDR3aa: CASRGEGWKQFF
abundance: few
v_gene: TRBV7-9
j_gene: TRBJ2-1

CDR3aa: CASSLLPMTAGQETQYF
abundance: many
v_gene: TRBV7-9
j_gene: TRBJ2-5

CDR3aa: CASSLPETGYEQYF
abundance: many
v_gene: TRBV28
j_gene: TRBJ2-7

CDR3aa: CASSYRDRGKGGELFF
abundance: few
v_gene: TRBV5-8
j_gene: TRBJ2-2

CDR3aa: CASSALPGTVGNTEAFF
abundance: many
v_gene: TRBV18
j_gene: TRBJ1-1

CDR3aa: CASMPGPGGVSNQPQHF
abundance: .
v_gene: TRBV6-1
j_gene: TRBJ1-5

CDR3aa: CASRGLAGYNEQFF
abundance: few
v_gene: TRBV6-2/TRBV6-3
j_gene: TRBJ2-1

CDR3aa: CASSPSQKNTGELFF
abundance: .
v_gene: TRBV7-9
j_gene: TRBJ2-2

CDR3aa: CSARRGGRQETQYF
abundance: .
v_gene: TRBV20-1
j_gene: TRBJ2-5

CDR3aa: CASSDFGLAGGYEQYF
abundance: many
v_gene: TRBV2
j_gene: TRBJ2-7

CDR3aa: CSARDPGAGEKLFF
abundance: .
v_gene: TRBV20-1
j_gene: TRBJ1-4

CDR3aa: CASSQGLFTGDQPQHF
abundance: many
v_gene: TRBV11-2
j_gene: TRBJ1-5

CDR3aa: CAISDNGETQYF
abundance: few
v_gene: TRBV10-3
j_gene: TRBJ2-5

CDR3aa: CASSTGTASSYNEQFF
abundance: .
v_gene: TRBV19
j_gene: TRBJ2-1

CDR3aa: CASSWTGTDTQYF
abundance: many
v_gene: TRBV6-1
j_gene: TRBJ2-3

CDR3aa: CSASKMTDYNEQFF
abundance: many
v_gene: TRBV20-1
j_gene: TRBJ2-1

CDR3aa: CGGGPTLRSNNEQFF
abundance: .
v_gene: TRBV19
j_gene: TRBJ2-1

CDR3aa: CSARDQERRQETQYF
abundance: few
v_gene: TRBV20-1
j_gene: TRBJ2-5

CDR3aa: CSARDGRGGREAFF
abundance: many
v_gene: TRBV20-1
j_gene: TRBJ1-1

CDR3aa: CASSLKPGLAGGRAGELFF
abundance: many
v_gene: TRBV7-2
j_gene: TRBJ2-2

CDR3aa: CASREVGGQPQHF
abundance: many
v_gene: TRBV2
j_gene: TRBJ1-5

CDR3aa: CASSSDDGYNEQFF
abundance: many
v_gene: TRBV28
j_gene: TRBJ2-1

CDR3aa: CASSPPMGITYEQYF
abundance: many
v_gene: TRBV18
j_gene: TRBJ2-7

CDR3aa: CASSLLLQGNEQFF
abundance: .
v_gene: TRBV27
j_gene: TRBJ2-1

CDR3aa: CASSSRRLAGGWETQYF
abundance: few
v_gene: TRBV7-8
j_gene: TRBJ2-5

CDR3aa: CASSLWTSGRTEQFF
abundance: .
v_gene: TRBV27
j_gene: TRBJ2-1

CDR3aa: CASSYSLQGEKLFF
abundance: .
v_gene: TRBV6-5
j_gene: TRBJ1-4

CDR3aa: CASSPIGTSGRSSYEQYF
abundance: .
v_gene: TRBV27
j_gene: TRBJ2-7